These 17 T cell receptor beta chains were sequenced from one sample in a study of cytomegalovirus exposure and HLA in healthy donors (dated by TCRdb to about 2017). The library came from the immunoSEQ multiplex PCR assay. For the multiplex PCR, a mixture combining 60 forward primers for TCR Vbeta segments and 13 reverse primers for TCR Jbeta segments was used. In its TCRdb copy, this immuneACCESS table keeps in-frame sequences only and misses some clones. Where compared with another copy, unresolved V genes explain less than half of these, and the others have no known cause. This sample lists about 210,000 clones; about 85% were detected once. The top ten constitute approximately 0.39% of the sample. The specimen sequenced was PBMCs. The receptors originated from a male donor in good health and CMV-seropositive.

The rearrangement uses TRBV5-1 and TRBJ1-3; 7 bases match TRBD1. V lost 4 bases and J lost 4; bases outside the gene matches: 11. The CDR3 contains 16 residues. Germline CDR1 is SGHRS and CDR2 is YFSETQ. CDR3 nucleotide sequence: TGCGCCAGCAGCACACGACAGGGAGCATTAGGAAACACCATATATTTT. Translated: CASSTRQGALGNTIYF.

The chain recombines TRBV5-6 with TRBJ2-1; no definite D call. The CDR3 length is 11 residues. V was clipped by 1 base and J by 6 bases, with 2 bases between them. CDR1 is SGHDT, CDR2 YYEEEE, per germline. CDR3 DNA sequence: TGTGCCAGCAGCTTGCGCAATGAGCAGTTCTTC. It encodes CASSLRNEQFF. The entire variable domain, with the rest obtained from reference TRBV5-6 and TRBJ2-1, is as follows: DAGVTQSPTHLIKTRGQQVTLRCSPKSGHDTVSWYQQALGQGPQFIFQYYEEEERQRGNFPDRFSGHQFPNYSSELNVNALLLGDSALYLCASSLRNEQFFGPGTRLTVL.

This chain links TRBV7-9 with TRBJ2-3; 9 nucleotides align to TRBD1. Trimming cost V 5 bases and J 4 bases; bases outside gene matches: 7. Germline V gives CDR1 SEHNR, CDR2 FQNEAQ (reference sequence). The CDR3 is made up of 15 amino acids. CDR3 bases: TGTGCCAGCAGCCGGACAGGGGTGAGCGCAGATACGCAGTATTTT. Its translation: CASSRTGVSADTQYF.

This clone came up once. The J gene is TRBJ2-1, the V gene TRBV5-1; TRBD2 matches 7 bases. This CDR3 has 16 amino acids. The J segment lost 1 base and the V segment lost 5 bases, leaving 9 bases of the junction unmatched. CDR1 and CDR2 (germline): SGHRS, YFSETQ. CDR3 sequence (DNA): TGCGCCAGCAGTCCCCGGGCGGGAGTGTCCTACAATGAGCAGTTCTTC. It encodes CASSPRAGVSYNEQFF.

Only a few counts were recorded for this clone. The CDR3: CASNLPGQGKGETQYF. The CDR3 DNA follows: TGTGCCAGCAACCTCCCGGGACAGGGAAAGGGAGAGACCCAGTACTTC. V is TRBV28 and J is TRBJ2-5, with 9 bases identical to TRBD1. CDR3 length: 16 amino acids. V gave up 7 bases and J gave up 4 bases; unmatched junction bases: 13. From germline, CDR1 is MDHEN and CDR2 SYDVKM.

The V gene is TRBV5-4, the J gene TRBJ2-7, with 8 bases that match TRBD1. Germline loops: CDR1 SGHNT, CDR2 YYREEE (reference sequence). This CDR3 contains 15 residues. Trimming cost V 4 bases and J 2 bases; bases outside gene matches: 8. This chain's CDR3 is CASSGPDRGTYEQYF. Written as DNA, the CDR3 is TGTGCCAGCAGCGGACCCGACAGGGGCACCTACGAGCAGTACTTC.

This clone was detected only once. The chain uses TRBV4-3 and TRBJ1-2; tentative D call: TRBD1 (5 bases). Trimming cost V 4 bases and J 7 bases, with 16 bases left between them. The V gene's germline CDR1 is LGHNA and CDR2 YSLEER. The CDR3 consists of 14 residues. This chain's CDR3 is CASSRDGQGSGYTF. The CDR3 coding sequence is TGCGCCAGCAGCCGAGATGGCCAGGGCAGTGGCTACACCTTC.

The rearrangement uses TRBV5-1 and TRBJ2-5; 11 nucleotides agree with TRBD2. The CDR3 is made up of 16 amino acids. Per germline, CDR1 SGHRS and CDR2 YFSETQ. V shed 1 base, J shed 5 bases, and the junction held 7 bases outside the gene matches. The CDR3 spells CASSLKLAGGGETQYF. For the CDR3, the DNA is TGCGCCAGCAGCTTGAAGCTAGCGGGAGGCGGGGAGACCCAGTACTTC.

The DNA for the CDR3 is TGTGCCAGCAGCGTAGCTACTAGCGGACCCTACGAGCAGTACTTC. Amino acid sequence: CASSVATSGPYEQYF. This chain uses TRBV9 with TRBJ2-7; 8 bases align to TRBD2. V dropped 0 bases and J dropped 2; count of bases not matched to a gene: 4. CDR1 is SGDLS and CDR2 is YYNGEE in the germline V gene. This CDR3 region has 15 residues.

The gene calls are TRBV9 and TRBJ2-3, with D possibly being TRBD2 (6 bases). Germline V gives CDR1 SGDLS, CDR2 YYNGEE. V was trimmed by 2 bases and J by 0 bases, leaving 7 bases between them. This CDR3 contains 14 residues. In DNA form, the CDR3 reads TGTGCCAGCAGCGTGCGGGGTAGCACAGATACGCAGTATTTT. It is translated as CASSVRGSTDTQYF. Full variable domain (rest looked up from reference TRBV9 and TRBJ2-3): DSGVTQTPKHLITATGQRVTLRCSPRSGDLSVYWYQQSLDQGLQFLIQYYNGEERAKGNILERFSAQQFPDLHSELNLSSLELGDSALYFCASSVRGSTDTQYFGPGTRLTVL.

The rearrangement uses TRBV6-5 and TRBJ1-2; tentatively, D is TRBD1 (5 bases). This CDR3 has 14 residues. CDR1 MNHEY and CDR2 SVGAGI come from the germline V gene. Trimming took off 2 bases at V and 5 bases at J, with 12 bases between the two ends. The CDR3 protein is CASSYGGAGYGYTF. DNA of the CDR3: TGTGCCAGCAGTTACGGCGGGGCGGGTTATGGCTACACCTTC.

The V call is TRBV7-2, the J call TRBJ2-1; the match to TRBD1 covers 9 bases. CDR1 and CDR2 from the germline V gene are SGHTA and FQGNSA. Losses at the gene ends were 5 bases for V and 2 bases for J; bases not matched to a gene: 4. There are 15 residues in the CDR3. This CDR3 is CASSDDRGTYNEQFF. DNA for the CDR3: TGTGCCAGCAGCGATGACAGGGGGACCTACAATGAGCAGTTCTTC.

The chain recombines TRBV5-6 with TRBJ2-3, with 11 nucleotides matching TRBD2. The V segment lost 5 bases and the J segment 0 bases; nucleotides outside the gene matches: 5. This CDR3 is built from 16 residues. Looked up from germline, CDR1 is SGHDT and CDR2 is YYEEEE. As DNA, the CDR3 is TGTGCCAGCAGGAAGCGACTAGCGGGAAGCACAGATACGCAGTATTTT. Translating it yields CASRKRLAGSTDTQYF.

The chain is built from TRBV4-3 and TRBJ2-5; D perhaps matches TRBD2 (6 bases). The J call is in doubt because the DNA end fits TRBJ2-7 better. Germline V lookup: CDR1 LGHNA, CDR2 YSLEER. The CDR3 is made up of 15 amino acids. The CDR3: CASSQSPGLIYEQYF. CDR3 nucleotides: TGCGCCAGCAGCCAATCCCCGGGACTGATCTACGAGCAGTACTTC.

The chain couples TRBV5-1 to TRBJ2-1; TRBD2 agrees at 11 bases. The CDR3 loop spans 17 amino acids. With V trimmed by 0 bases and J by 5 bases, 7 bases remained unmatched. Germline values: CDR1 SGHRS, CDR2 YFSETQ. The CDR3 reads CASSLGSGTSGNNEQFF. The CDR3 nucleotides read TGCGCCAGCAGCTTGGGGTCCGGGACTAGCGGAAACAATGAGCAGTTCTTC.

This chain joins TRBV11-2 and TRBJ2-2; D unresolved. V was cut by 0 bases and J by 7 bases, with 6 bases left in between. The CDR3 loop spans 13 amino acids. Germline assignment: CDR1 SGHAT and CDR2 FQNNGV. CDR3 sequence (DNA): TGTGCCAGCAGCTTAGATCGCGGCGGGGAGCTGTTTTTT. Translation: CASSLDRGGELFF.

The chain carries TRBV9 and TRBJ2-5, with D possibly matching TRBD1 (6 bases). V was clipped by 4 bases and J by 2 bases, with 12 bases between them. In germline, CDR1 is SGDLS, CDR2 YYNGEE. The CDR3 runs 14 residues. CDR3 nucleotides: TGTGCCAGCAGCCCTGGACAGCTACAAGAGACCCAGTACTTC. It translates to CASSPGQLQETQYF. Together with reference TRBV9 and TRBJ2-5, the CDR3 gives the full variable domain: DSGVTQTPKHLITATGQRVTLRCSPRSGDLSVYWYQQSLDQGLQFLIQYYNGEERAKGNILERFSAQQFPDLHSELNLSSLELGDSALYFCASSPGQLQETQYFGPGTRLLVL.